Reported below is one T cell receptor (beta chain). The data are from a study of blood T cell repertoires in COVID-19. Study information: Samples came from the United States, Italy and Spain, spanning acute and convalescent COVID-19. T cells, B-cell-depleted T cells, or PBMCs provided the cDNA or gDNA that served as material.

Source study methods: For nucleated cells, counts were estimated from reference gene primer amplification. Clones were sequenced by immunoSEQ multiplex PCR, and TCRdb holds only the in-frame ones, with some missing. For V, J and clone size, that table is used; D and trimming come from the DNA. Of 120,000 to 150,000 clones listed, about nine tenths are singletons. CDR3 length: 14 residues. Per germline, CDR1 SQVTM and CDR2 ANQGSEA. V dropped 7 bases and J dropped 4; count of bases not matched to a gene: 10. The clonotype was recovered from an elderly woman with acute or convalescent COVID-19. Sequencing was carried out using peripheral blood. The chain links TRBV29-1 to TRBJ2-3; 8 positions match TRBD2. The CDR3 DNA sequence: TGCAGCGCCGGGGGGGCCGATTTCGCAGATACGCAGTATTTT. Its protein product is CSAGGADFADTQYF.